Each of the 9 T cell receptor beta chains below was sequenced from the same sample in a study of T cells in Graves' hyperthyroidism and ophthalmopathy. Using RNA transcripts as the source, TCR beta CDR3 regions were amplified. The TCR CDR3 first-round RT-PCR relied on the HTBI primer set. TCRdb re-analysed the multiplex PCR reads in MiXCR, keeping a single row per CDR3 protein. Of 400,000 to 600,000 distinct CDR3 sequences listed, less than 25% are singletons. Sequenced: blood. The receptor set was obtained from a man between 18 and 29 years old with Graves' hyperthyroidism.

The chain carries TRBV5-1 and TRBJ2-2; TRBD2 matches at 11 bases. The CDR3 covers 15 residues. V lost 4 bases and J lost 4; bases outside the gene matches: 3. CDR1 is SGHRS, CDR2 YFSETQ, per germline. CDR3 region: CASSRGTSGTGELFF. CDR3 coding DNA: TGCGCCAGCAGCCGGGGGACTAGCGGCACCGGGGAGCTGTTTTTT.

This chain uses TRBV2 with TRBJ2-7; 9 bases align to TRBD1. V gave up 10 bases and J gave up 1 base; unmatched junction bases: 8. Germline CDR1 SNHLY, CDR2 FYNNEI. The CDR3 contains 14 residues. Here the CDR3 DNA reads TGTGCCATTAACCGGGACAGGGATTCCTACGAGCAGTACTTC. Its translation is CAINRDRDSYEQYF. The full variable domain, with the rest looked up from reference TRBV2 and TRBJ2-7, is EPEVTQTPSHQVTQMGQEVILRCVPISNHLYFYWYRQILGQKVEFLVSFYNNEISEKSEIFDDQFSVERPDGSNFTLKIRSTKLEDSAMYFCAINRDRDSYEQYFGPGTRLTVT.

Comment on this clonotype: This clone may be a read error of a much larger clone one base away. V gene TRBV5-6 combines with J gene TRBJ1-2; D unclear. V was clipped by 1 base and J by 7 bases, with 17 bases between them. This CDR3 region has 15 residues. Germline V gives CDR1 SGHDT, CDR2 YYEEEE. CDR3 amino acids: CASSLIRATSGGYTF. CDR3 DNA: TGTGCCAGCAGCTTGATCCGTGCGACGTCGGGTGGCTACACCTTC.

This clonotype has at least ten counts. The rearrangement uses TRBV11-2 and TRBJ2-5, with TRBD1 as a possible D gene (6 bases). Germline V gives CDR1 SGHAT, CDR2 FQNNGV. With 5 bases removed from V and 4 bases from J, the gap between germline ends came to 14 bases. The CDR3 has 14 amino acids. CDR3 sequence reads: CASSSNRVPETQYF. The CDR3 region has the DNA TGTGCCAGCAGCAGCAACAGGGTCCCAGAGACCCAGTACTTC. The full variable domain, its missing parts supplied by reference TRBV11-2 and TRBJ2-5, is EAGVAQSPRYKIIEKRQSVAFWCNPISGHATLYWYQQILGQGPKLLIQFQNNGVVDDSQLPKDRFSAERLKGVDSTLKIQPAKLEDSAVYLCASSSNRVPETQYFGPGTRLLVL.

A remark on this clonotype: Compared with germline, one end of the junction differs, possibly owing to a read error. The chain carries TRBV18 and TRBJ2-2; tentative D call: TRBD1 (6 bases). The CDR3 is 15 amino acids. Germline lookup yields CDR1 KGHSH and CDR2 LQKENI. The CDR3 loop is CASPPPTGNTGELFF. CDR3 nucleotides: TGTGCCAGCCCACCTCCGACAGGGAACACCGGGGAGCTGTTTTTT. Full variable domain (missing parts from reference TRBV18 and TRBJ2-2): NAGVMQNPRHLVRRRGQEARLRCSPMKGHSHVYWYRQLPEEGLKFMVYLQKENIIDESGMPKERFSAEFPKEGPSILRIQQVVRGDSAAYFCASPPPTGNTGELFFGEGSRLTVL.

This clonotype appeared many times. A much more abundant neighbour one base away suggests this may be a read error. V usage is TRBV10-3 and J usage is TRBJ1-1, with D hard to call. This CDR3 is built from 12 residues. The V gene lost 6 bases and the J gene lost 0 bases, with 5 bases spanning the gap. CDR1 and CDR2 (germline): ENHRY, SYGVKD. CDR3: CAIRELNTEAFF. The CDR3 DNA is TGTGCCATCAGGGAATTGAACACTGAAGCTTTCTTT.

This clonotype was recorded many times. The CDR3 sequence: CATGTAGENQPQHF. Here the CDR3 DNA reads TGTGCCACTGGGACCGCGGGGGAAAATCAGCCCCAGCATTTT. The chain combines TRBV28 with TRBJ1-5, with a weak D call TRBD1 (5 bases). CDR3 length: 14 residues. The ends were cut back, 10 bases at V and 4 bases at J, with 17 bases in the middle. CDR1 and CDR2 (germline): MDHEN, SYDVKM.

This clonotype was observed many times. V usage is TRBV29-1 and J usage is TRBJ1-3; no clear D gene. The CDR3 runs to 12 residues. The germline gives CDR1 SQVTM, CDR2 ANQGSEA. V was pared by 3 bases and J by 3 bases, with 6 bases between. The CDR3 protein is CSVDIGGNTIYF. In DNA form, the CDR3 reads TGCAGCGTTGATATCGGTGGAAACACCATATATTTT.

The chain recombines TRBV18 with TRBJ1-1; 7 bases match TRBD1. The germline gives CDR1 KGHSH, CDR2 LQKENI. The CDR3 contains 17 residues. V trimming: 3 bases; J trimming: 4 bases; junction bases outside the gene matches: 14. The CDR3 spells CASSPIRQGKGATEAFF. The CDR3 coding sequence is TGTGCCAGCTCACCTATCCGACAGGGTAAGGGAGCCACTGAAGCTTTCTTT.